Each of the 29 T cell receptor beta chains below was sequenced from the same sample in a study of cytomegalovirus exposure and HLA in healthy donors. With 60 Vbeta and 13 Jbeta primers, the PCR was carried out. Libraries were prepared by immunoSEQ multiplex PCR; TCRdb keeps only in-frame clonotypes and omits some of them. The sample includes some 190,000 clones, roughly 77% of them seen just once. The sequenced material came from PBMCs. The origin of the receptors is a woman in her twenties or thirties in good health and CMV-seropositive.

V is TRBV7-9 and J is TRBJ1-2; TRBD1 aligns across 8 bases. V lost 4 bases, J lost 4 bases, and 8 bases stayed unmatched. In germline, CDR1 is SEHNR, CDR2 FQNEAQ (reference sequence). The CDR3 contains 15 residues. In DNA form, the CDR3 reads TGTGCCAGCAGCTCCAGGGGGCCTCCCCTCTATGGCTACACCTTC. This gives the protein CASSSRGPPLYGYTF.

The chain employs TRBV4-2 and TRBJ1-2; TRBD1 agrees at 7 bases. This CDR3 has 14 residues. Germline lookup yields CDR1 LGHNA and CDR2 YNFKEQ. The ends lost 0 bases at V and 6 bases at J; junction bases unmatched: 4. CDR3 region: CASSQDITGDGYTF. CDR3 DNA sequence: TGTGCCAGCAGCCAAGATATAACAGGGGATGGCTACACCTTC.

On this clone: The sample carries other DNA sequences with the same CDR3. V usage is TRBV19 and J usage is TRBJ2-7; TRBD1 matches at 10 bases. V shed 5 bases and J 2 bases; nucleotides not matched to a gene: 3. The CDR3 loop spans 14 amino acids. In germline, CDR1 is LNHDA, CDR2 SQIVND (reference sequence). The CDR3 protein is CASSPGQGTYEQYF. CDR3 DNA: TGTGCCAGTAGTCCGGGACAGGGGACCTACGAGCAGTACTTC.

The V gene is TRBV5-1, the J gene TRBJ2-5; no reliable D call. V lost 4 bases and J lost 1, with 14 bases in between. CDR1 and CDR2 (germline): SGHRS, YFSETQ. CDR3 length: 15 residues. The CDR3 nucleotides are TGCGCCAGCAGCGAGGATGCGGCAGCCCAAGAGACCCAGTACTTC. This encodes CASSEDAAAQETQYF.

J is TRBJ2-3 and V is TRBV7-2; D may be TRBD2 (6 bases). CDR3 size: 15 residues. Germline lookup yields CDR1 SGHTA and CDR2 FQGNSA. Trimming pared 1 base from V and 2 bases from J, leaving 10 bases between. As DNA, the CDR3 is TGTGCCAGCAGCTTAGGGGGACTCACCACAGATACGCAGTATTTT. This codes for CASSLGGLTTDTQYF. Filled out from reference TRBV7-2 and TRBJ2-3, the complete variable domain reads GAGVSQSPSNKVTEKGKDVELRCDPISGHTALYWYRQSLGQGLEFLIYFQGNSAPDKSGLPSDRFSAERTGGSVSTLTIQRTQQEDSAVYLCASSLGGLTTDTQYFGPGTRLTVL.

The gene calls are TRBV5-4 and TRBJ2-3; tentatively, D is TRBD1 (5 bases). This CDR3 spans 15 amino acids. The germline V and J ends were trimmed by 1 base and 4 bases, with 13 bases remaining between them. Germline loops: CDR1 SGHNT, CDR2 YYREEE (reference sequence). The CDR3, as DNA: TGTGCCAGCAGCTTGCCCTACCCAGGGCCAGATACGCAGTATTTT. Its translation is CASSLPYPGPDTQYF. The whole variable domain, remainder taken from reference TRBV5-4 and TRBJ2-3, is ETGVTQSPTHLIKTRGQQVTLRCSSQSGHNTVSWYQQALGQGPQFIFQYYREEENGRGNFPPRFSGLQFPNYSSELNVNALELDDSALYLCASSLPYPGPDTQYFGPGTRLTVL.

The CDR3 protein is CASSSISYNSPLHF. The CDR3 region has the DNA TGTGCCAGCAGTTCCATTTCCTATAATTCACCCCTCCACTTT. The chain links TRBV27 to TRBJ1-6; D call uncertain. The germline gives CDR1 MNHEY, CDR2 SMNVEV (reference sequence). V was pared by 4 bases and J by 1 base, with 5 bases between. This CDR3 is built from 14 residues.

The gene calls are TRBV5-1 and TRBJ2-5; D perhaps matches TRBD2 (5 bases). CDR1 and CDR2 (germline): SGHRS, YFSETQ. V shed 0 bases and J shed 3 bases, with 6 bases lying between them. CDR3 length: 13 residues. The CDR3 spells CASSLDGEETQYF. The CDR3 coding sequence is TGCGCCAGCAGCTTGGACGGGGAAGAGACCCAGTACTTC. Filled out from reference TRBV5-1 and TRBJ2-5, the complete variable domain reads KAGVTQTPRYLIKTRGQQVTLSCSPISGHRSVSWYQQTPGQGLQFLFEYFSETQRNKGNFPGRFSGRQFSNSRSEMNVSTLELGDSALYLCASSLDGEETQYFGPGTRLLVL.

This chain uses TRBV6-6 with TRBJ2-7; 10 bases are a match to TRBD2. This CDR3 has 16 residues. J gave up 4 bases and V 0 bases, and 6 bases lay outside the gene matches. Per germline, CDR1 MNHNY and CDR2 SVGAGI (reference sequence). The CDR3 is CASSYSSERGGYEQYF. In DNA form, the CDR3 reads TGTGCCAGCAGTTACTCGAGCGAGCGGGGGGGTTACGAGCAGTACTTC.

The chain links TRBV27 to TRBJ1-5; perhaps TRBD1 as D (6 bases). In germline, CDR1 is MNHEY, CDR2 SMNVEV (reference sequence). Trimming took off 6 bases at V and 1 base at J, with 13 bases between the two ends. The CDR3 has 15 amino acids. CDR3: CASSWGRGSNQPQHF. As DNA, the CDR3 is TGTGCCAGCAGCTGGGGGAGGGGGAGCAATCAGCCCCAGCATTTT.

The rearrangement uses TRBV28 and TRBJ2-7; 11 bases align to TRBD2. CDR3 length equals 14 residues. The junction had 7 bases not matched to a gene; V was cut back by 6 bases and J by 6 bases. CDR1 and CDR2 from the germline V gene are MDHEN and SYDVKM. CDR3 residues: CASRTAGTSGEQYF. The CDR3 DNA reads as TGTGCCAGCAGGACAGCCGGGACTAGCGGCGAGCAGTACTTC.

The V call is TRBV7-2, the J call TRBJ1-1; 8 positions match TRBD1. J gave up 0 bases and V 5 bases, and 14 bases lay outside the gene matches. The germline CDR1 and CDR2 sequences are SGHTA and FQGNSA. The CDR3 consists of 18 residues. Written as DNA, the CDR3 is TGTGCCAGCAGCGACGCCTGGGCAGGGGGCGTCATGAACACTGAAGCTTTCTTT. Translation: CASSDAWAGGVMNTEAFF. Full variable domain (missing parts from reference TRBV7-2 and TRBJ1-1): GAGVSQSPSNKVTEKGKDVELRCDPISGHTALYWYRQSLGQGLEFLIYFQGNSAPDKSGLPSDRFSAERTGGSVSTLTIQRTQQEDSAVYLCASSDAWAGGVMNTEAFFGQGTRLTVV.

The gene calls are TRBV30 and TRBJ1-5; D call uncertain. The germline gives CDR1 GTSNPN, CDR2 SVGIG (reference sequence). The CDR3 sequence is 14 residues long. V was pared by 0 bases and J by 2 bases, with 8 bases between. In nucleotides, the CDR3 is TGTGCCTGGAGTGTCGGGGTCGGCAATCAGCCCCAGCATTTT. It is translated as CAWSVGVGNQPQHF.

The V gene is TRBV28, the J gene TRBJ2-1, with D possibly being TRBD1 (6 bases). The CDR3 extends over 14 amino acids. Germline CDR1 reads MDHEN; CDR2 reads SYDVKM. V was clipped by 2 bases and J by 9 bases, with 14 bases between them. The chain's CDR3 is CASSLPTGRGEQFF. CDR3 nucleotides: TGTGCCAGCAGTTTACCGACAGGCCGTGGTGAGCAGTTCTTC.

This clone has only a few counts. V usage is TRBV5-6 and J usage is TRBJ2-5, with D uncertain. V lost 6 bases, J lost 1 base, and 13 bases lay in between. This CDR3 has 14 residues. Per the germline V gene, CDR1 is SGHDT and CDR2 is YYEEEE. This CDR3 reads CASNPPGGQETQYF. The CDR3 DNA is TGTGCCAGCAACCCCCCCGGCGGCCAAGAGACCCAGTACTTC.

The chain couples TRBV2 to TRBJ2-1, with D unclear. Between the trimmed V and J ends, which lost 9 bases and 5 bases, there was a span of 17 bases. This CDR3 has 14 residues. CDR1 and CDR2 from the germline V gene are SNHLY and FYNNEI. The CDR3: CARLVGGGDNEQFF. The CDR3 bases are TGTGCCAGGTTGGTCGGTGGCGGAGACAATGAGCAGTTCTTC.

The chain recombines TRBV19 with TRBJ2-4; D is possibly TRBD2 (6 bases). Trimming took off 1 base at V and 8 bases at J, with 9 bases between the two ends. Germline-derived CDR1 and CDR2 are LNHDA and SQIVND (reference sequence). The CDR3 totals 13 residues. CDR3 amino acids: CASSIGREDIQYF. The DNA for the CDR3 is TGTGCCAGTAGTATAGGCAGGGAGGACATTCAGTACTTC.

The rearrangement joins TRBV19 to TRBJ2-7; TRBD2 matches at 7 bases. From germline, CDR1 is LNHDA and CDR2 SQIVND (reference sequence). The V segment lost 5 bases and the J segment 3 bases; nucleotides outside the gene matches: 10. This CDR3 comprises 15 residues. The CDR3 DNA reads TGTGCCAGTAGTCCGGGGGGTGCCGTCTACTACGAGCAGTACTTC. Protein: CASSPGGAVYYEQYF. The whole variable domain, filled in from reference TRBV19 and TRBJ2-7, reads DGGITQSPKYLFRKEGQNVTLSCEQNLNHDAMYWYRQDPGQGLRLIYYSQIVNDFQKGDIAEGYSVSREKKESFPLTVTSAQKNPTAFYLCASSPGGAVYYEQYFGPGTRLTVT.

This clone was recorded a few times. The chain recombines TRBV29-1 with TRBJ2-4, with TRBD2 as a possible D gene (6 bases). Trimming pared 7 bases from V and 11 bases from J, leaving 18 bases between. There are 12 residues in the CDR3. Germline V CDR1 and CDR2: SQVTM, ANQGSEA. CDR3 nucleotide sequence: TGCAGCGGGGGGGAAGACTCTGGAGTTCAGTACTTC. Its protein product is CSGGEDSGVQYF.

The chain carries TRBV11-3 and TRBJ1-1; D perhaps matches TRBD1 (5 bases). The V gene's germline CDR1 is SGHNT and CDR2 YENEEA. This CDR3 spans 13 amino acids. Trimming shortened V by 5 bases and J by 0 bases, and 7 bases separated the two germline ends. The CDR3 is CASSRQMNTEAFF. Here the CDR3 DNA reads TGTGCCAGCAGCCGACAGATGAACACTGAAGCTTTCTTT.

The chain links TRBV9 to TRBJ1-2; maybe TRBD1 (5 bases). Trimming cost V 2 bases and J 8 bases, with 16 bases left between them. This CDR3 has 14 amino acids. From germline, CDR1 is SGDLS and CDR2 YYNGEE. The CDR3 bases are TGTGCCAGCAGCGTCTGGGGGGATTACAGCGGCTACACCTTC. Amino acids: CASSVWGDYSGYTF.

This chain links TRBV11-3 with TRBJ2-2; TRBD1 aligns across 7 bases. Unmatched junction bases numbered 4, after V lost 2 bases and J lost 4 bases. Germline V CDR1 and CDR2: SGHNT, YENEEA. This CDR3 is built from 15 residues. The CDR3 sequence is CASSLPGQLTGELFF. DNA of the CDR3: TGTGCCAGCAGCTTACCGGGACAGCTCACCGGGGAGCTGTTTTTT. The whole variable domain, filled in from reference TRBV11-3 and TRBJ2-2, reads EAGVVQSPRYKIIEKKQPVAFWCNPISGHNTLYWYLQNLGQGPELLIRYENEEAVDDSQLPKDRFSAERLKGVDSTLKIQPAELGDSAVYLCASSLPGQLTGELFFGEGSRLTVL.

The chain carries TRBV5-1 and TRBJ1-2; the D gene is possibly TRBD1 (6 bases). Germline V gene lookup returns CDR1 SGHRS and CDR2 YFSETQ. The CDR3 is 14 residues long. The V gene lost 0 bases and the J gene lost 1 base, with 7 bases spanning the gap. The CDR3 nucleotides read TGCGCCAGCAGCTTGGAACAGGGTAACTATGGCTACACCTTC. This translates into CASSLEQGNYGYTF.

The chain is built from TRBV6-5 and TRBJ1-2, with 9 bases lining up with TRBD1. CDR3 length equals 16 residues. The J segment lost 7 bases and the V segment lost 2 bases, leaving 11 bases of the junction unmatched. Germline V lookup: CDR1 MNHEY, CDR2 SVGAGI. The CDR3 DNA follows: TGTGCCAGCAGTTACGGGAGGACAGGGGCGGTTGGTGGCTACACCTTC. Translated, it gives CASSYGRTGAVGGYTF.

The V and J genes are TRBV9 and TRBJ2-3, with 8 bases matching TRBD1. In germline, CDR1 is SGDLS, CDR2 YYNGEE. This CDR3 comprises 15 residues. V lost 5 bases, J lost 4 bases, and 9 bases stayed unmatched. The CDR3 region is CASRAGGREADTQYF. The CDR3 region has the DNA TGTGCCAGCAGGGCAGGGGGCAGAGAGGCAGATACGCAGTATTTT.

CDR3 nucleotides: TGCGCCAGCAGCCAAGCCCCAGGACTAGCTACGAACACCGGGGAGCTGTTTTTT. Its translation: CASSQAPGLATNTGELFF. J is TRBJ2-2 and V is TRBV4-3, with 8 bases fitting TRBD2. Germline CDR1 and CDR2: LGHNA and YSLEER. V shed 1 base and J 0 bases; nucleotides not matched to a gene: 7. The CDR3 spans 18 residues.

Here the CDR3 DNA reads TGCGCCAGCAGCTTCGGACTGCTGACACACAATGAAAAACTGTTTTTT. Translated, it gives CASSFGLLTHNEKLFF. The gene calls are TRBV5-1 and TRBJ1-4, with D uncertain. V lost 2 bases, J lost 5 bases, and 16 bases lay in between. Germline V CDR1 and CDR2: SGHRS, YFSETQ. The CDR3 is 16 residues long. The full variable domain, its missing parts supplied by reference TRBV5-1 and TRBJ1-4, is KAGVTQTPRYLIKTRGQQVTLSCSPISGHRSVSWYQQTPGQGLQFLFEYFSETQRNKGNFPGRFSGRQFSNSRSEMNVSTLELGDSALYLCASSFGLLTHNEKLFFGSGTQLSVL.

The chain recombines TRBV5-1 with TRBJ2-6; 9 nucleotides match TRBD1. Germline assignment: CDR1 SGHRS and CDR2 YFSETQ. V shed 9 bases and J 0 bases; nucleotides not matched to a gene: 7. There are 16 residues in the CDR3. The CDR3 coding sequence is TGCGCCACCTCGACAGGGGGTTTCTCTGGGGCCAACGTCCTGACTTTC. Translated, it gives CATSTGGFSGANVLTF.

The chain combines TRBV4-3 with TRBJ2-2; 7 bases are a match to TRBD2. With 5 bases clipped from V and 7 bases from J, the junction kept 4 bases outside the gene matches. The CDR3 is 13 residues long. Germline V lookup: CDR1 LGHNA, CDR2 YSLEER. The CDR3 protein is CASSGGGFGELFF. The CDR3 nucleotides read TGCGCCAGCAGCGGGGGGGGATTCGGGGAGCTGTTTTTT.